Listed below are T cell receptor beta chains from one sample, sequenced in a study of cytomegalovirus exposure and HLA in healthy donors. Produced via immunoSEQ multiplex PCR; TCRdb's table is partial and in-frame only. The sample holds more than 40,000 clones. Source material: PBMCs. Receptor source: a woman aged 40 to 55 in good health and CMV-seronegative. The CDR3 runs from the conserved cysteine through the conserved F or W. Fields, in order: D gene, J gene, V gene, CDR3 DNA, CDR3 protein. The D gene is left open where the match is weak.

>TRBD1|TRBJ2-1|TRBV7-8
TGTGCCAGCAGCTCCCGTAAGGGGGCGGCCTACAATGAGCAGTTCTTC
CASSSRKGAAYNEQFF
>TRBD1|TRBJ1-3|TRBV7-7
TGTGCTAGCAGCTCGGGGACAGGCTCGCCGGGAAACACCATATATTTT
CASSSGTGSPGNTIYF
>.|TRBJ2-1|TRBV19
TGTGCCAGTAGTATATCCCTGAGCTCCTACAATGAGCAGTTCTTC
CASSISLSSYNEQFF
>.|TRBJ1-4|TRBV30
TGTGCCGGTTCGACCGGGACACTCAAAAATGAAAAACTGTTTTTT
CAGSTGTLKNEKLFF
>.|TRBJ2-3|TRBV9
TGTGCCAGCAGCGTAGGGTTGGGCAGGAGCACAGATACGCAGTATTTT
CASSVGLGRSTDTQYF
>.|TRBJ1-5|TRBV5-1
TGCGCCAGCAGCTTGGCCCCGGCAGGGGAAGACCAGCCCCAGCATTTT
CASSLAPAGEDQPQHF
>TRBD1|TRBJ1-1|TRBV4-1
TGCGCCAGCAGCTTTCGACAGGGGGCGTTCGGAAAGGACACTGAAGCTTTCTTT
CASSFRQGAFGKDTEAFF
>.|TRBJ1-3|TRBV7-2
TGTGCCAGCAGCTTATCAGGACTCTCTGGAAACACCATATATTTT
CASSLSGLSGNTIYF
>.|TRBJ1-6|TRBV19
TGTGCCAGTAGTGCGCAGGGACTCTCCTATAATTCACCCCTCCACTTT
CASSAQGLSYNSPLHF
>.|TRBJ1-6|TRBV6-1
TGTGCCAGCAGTGAATACACAGGGACGTATAATTCACCCCTCCACTTT
CASSEYTGTYNSPLHF
>.|TRBJ2-7|TRBV7-9
TGTGCCAGAAGCTTAGCACTCGAGCAGTACTTC
CARSLALEQYF
>.|TRBJ1-1|TRBV7-3
TGTGCCAGCAGCTCCCGGGGCGGAGGGGCTGAAGCTTTCTTT
CASSSRGGGAEAFF
>TRBD1|TRBJ1-4|TRBV9
TGTGCCAGCAGCGCAACCCGGGACAGGGGGAATGAAAAACTGTTTTTT
CASSATRDRGNEKLFF
>.|TRBJ1-2|TRBV7-9
TGTGCCAGCAGCCTGGACAGTTTTAACTATGGCTACACCTTC
CASSLDSFNYGYTF
>TRBD2|TRBJ2-1|TRBV4-2
TGTGCCTGCTTGCCTCGAGGGACTAGCGGGGGGTCCGACAATGAGCAGTTCTTC
CACLPRGTSGGSDNEQFF
>.|TRBJ2-1|TRBV20-1
TGCAGTGGTAACAGGGACAATGAGCAGTTCTTC
CSGNRDNEQFF
>TRBD1|TRBJ1-6|TRBV6-5
TGTGCCAGCAGTTGGGACAGTTCCTCCAATTCACCCCTCCACTTT
CASSWDSSSNSPLHF
>TRBD1|TRBJ1-5|TRBV5-6
TGTGCCAGCAGCTCTCTAACGGGACAGGTCATAGGCAATCAGCCCCAGCATTTT
CASSSLTGQVIGNQPQHF
>TRBD1|TRBJ2-2|TRBV9
TGTGCCAGCAGCCCCACAGGGGACACCGGGGAGCTGTTTTTT
CASSPTGDTGELFF
>TRBD1|TRBJ2-5|TRBV30
TGTGCCTGGGCCTTAGACAGGGGGGAGACCCAGTACTTC
CAWALDRGETQYF
>TRBD2|TRBJ2-3|TRBV4-1
TGCGCCAGCAGCCAAGAGCTAGGGACTAGCGGGAGGGCCACGACAGATACGCAGTATTTT
CASSQELGTSGRATTDTQYF
>.|TRBJ2-2|TRBV7-3
TGTGCCAGCAGCCGCACGGAGGGGCAGGGCGGTCGAAGGGAGCTGTTTTTT
CASSRTEGQGGRRELFF
>TRBD1|TRBJ1-2|TRBV6-5
TGTGCCAGCAGTTACTTAGGGGGCAGGGAGGTTGGGGGCTACACCTTC
CASSYLGGREVGGYTF
>TRBD1|TRBJ1-5|TRBV5-8
TGTGCCAGCAGCACGAGGGGACAGGGGAGCAATCAGCCCCAGCATTTT
CASSTRGQGSNQPQHF
>.|TRBJ2-7|TRBV11-2
TGTGCCAGCAGCATCAGGGGTGAGCAGTACTTC
CASSIRGEQYF
>.|TRBJ1-1|TRBV5-1
TGCGCCAGCAGCTCGCTACAGGGAGGGATAGAAAACACTGAAGCTTTCTTT
CASSSLQGGIENTEAFF
>TRBD2|TRBJ2-2|TRBV28
TGTGCCAGCAGTCCACACTTTTCCGGGGGGACCGGGGAGCTGTTTTTT
CASSPHFSGGTGELFF
>.|TRBJ1-5|TRBV19
TGTGCCAGTAGTATAGACCGGGTTAGCAATCAGCCCCAGCATTTT
CASSIDRVSNQPQHF
>TRBD1|TRBJ2-1|TRBV18
TGTGCCAGCTATCCGGATGTAGGGACAGGGTTTAACCATGAGCAGTTCTTC
CASYPDVGTGFNHEQFF
>TRBD1|TRBJ2-2|TRBV5-1
TGCGCCAGCAGCTTTTCCGGGACAGTCACCGGGGAGCTGTTTTTT
CASSFSGTVTGELFF
>.|TRBJ2-3|TRBV10-3
TGTGCCACCCACCTGGGAAAGGCGGCTAGCACAGATAAGCAGTATTTT
CATHLGKAASTDKQYF
>TRBD1|TRBJ1-2|TRBV10-3
TGTGCCATCAGCGGGACAGGGAATGGCGGCTACACCTTC
CAISGTGNGGYTF
>.|TRBJ1-2|TRBV6-5
TGTGCCAGCAGTCCGGGACTAGGGGGCTACACCTTC
CASSPGLGGYTF
>.|TRBJ1-1|TRBV30
TGTGCCTGGAGTCCCCAGGTGGTGCCTGAAGCTTTCTTT
CAWSPQVVPEAFF
>TRBD1|TRBJ1-2|TRBV6-6
TGTGCCAGCAGTTCCCTCTACCCAACAGGGGGGAATGGCTACACCTTC
CASSSLYPTGGNGYTF
>TRBD1|TRBJ1-2|TRBV11-1
TGTGCCAGCAGCTCTGACAGGGTGAGCTATGGCTACACCTTC
CASSSDRVSYGYTF
>TRBD2|TRBJ2-7|TRBV7-8
TGTGCCAGCAGCCAACGACTAGCGGGAGTCTACGAGCAGTACTTC
CASSQRLAGVYEQYF
>.|TRBJ1-1|TRBV14
TGTGCCAGCAGCCAATATCTGGGGAGGGTGAACACTGAAGCTTTCTTT
CASSQYLGRVNTEAFF
>TRBD1|TRBJ1-2|TRBV30
TGTGCCTGCGCAGGGGGCGCAGGCTACACCTTC
CACAGGAGYTF
>TRBD1|TRBJ2-7|TRBV18
TGTGCCAGCTCACCTTACTCCAAGACAGGGAGCGCCTACGAGCAGTACTTC
CASSPYSKTGSAYEQYF
>TRBD2|TRBJ2-1|TRBV5-1
TGCGCCAGCAAGGTGTCCGGGGGGTCAGGTGAGCAGTTCTTC
CASKVSGGSGEQFF
>.|TRBJ2-2|TRBV4-1
TGCGCCAGCAGCCCGACCTTCCGGGACAGGACCCTGGGGGGGGCCGGGGAGCTGTTTTTT
CASSPTFRDRTLGGAGELFF
>.|TRBJ1-2|TRBV11-1
TGTGCCAGCAGTTCAGGGTCCAACTATGGCTACACCTTC
CASSSGSNYGYTF